Each of the 28 T cell receptor beta chains below was sequenced from the same sample in a study of shared clonotypes between healthy human individuals. Assay used: immunoSEQ multiplex PCR; TCRdb lists only in-frame clones, some missing. There are approximately 2.3 million clones in the sample; 90% to 95% occur only once, and about 0.41% lies in the top ten. Sequencing was carried out using naive CD4+ T cells from PBMCs. Specified subset: CD45RA+ positively selected. The receptor set was obtained from a man aged 18 to 30 in good health. Some clones in this sample may be carry-over from other donors' samples.

The rearrangement uses TRBV5-1 and TRBJ2-7, with 10 bases that match TRBD2. V shed 6 bases and J 2 bases; nucleotides not matched to a gene: 11. This CDR3 is built from 16 residues. Per the germline V gene, CDR1 is SGHRS and CDR2 is YFSETQ. CDR3 region: CASTPPGLAGAYEQYF. The DNA for the CDR3 is TGCGCCAGCACCCCCCCCGGGCTAGCGGGGGCCTACGAGCAGTACTTC.

The V call is TRBV10-1, the J call TRBJ2-7; 9 bases align to TRBD2. Per germline, CDR1 WNHNN and CDR2 SYGVQD (reference sequence). The length of the CDR3 is 13 residues. J was trimmed by 3 bases and V by 10 bases; bases with no gene match: 7. In nucleotides, the CDR3 is TGCGCCACCCCGACTAGCGGAGACTACGAGCAGTACTTC. This encodes CATPTSGDYEQYF.

This sequence joins TRBV9 and TRBJ2-7; D unclear. The CDR3 has 13 amino acids. Trimming left V 3 bases short and J 4 bases short, with 11 bases between. Germline loops: CDR1 SGDLS, CDR2 YYNGEE. The CDR3 region has the DNA TGTGCCAGCAGCGAAGGAGTCCTATACGAGCAGTACTTC. Amino acids: CASSEGVLYEQYF.

This chain joins TRBV2 and TRBJ2-7; D not certain. The germline V gene encodes CDR1 SNHLY and CDR2 FYNNEI. Trimming stripped 7 bases from V and 1 base from J, with 11 bases between. The CDR3 is made up of 13 amino acids. CDR3 protein: CASMGSNSYEQYF. CDR3 DNA sequence: TGTGCCAGCATGGGGTCCAATTCCTACGAGCAGTACTTC.

This chain's CDR3 is CASSSPQGTGNTEAFF. Written as DNA, the CDR3 is TGTGCCAGCAGTTCCCCCCAGGGGACAGGAAACACTGAAGCTTTCTTT. The chain combines TRBV28 with TRBJ1-1; 8 bases map to TRBD1. Per germline, CDR1 MDHEN and CDR2 SYDVKM. With V trimmed by 4 bases and J by 2 bases, 9 bases remained unmatched. This CDR3 has 16 residues.

This clone occurred once. The rearrangement uses TRBV28 and TRBJ1-2; 9 positions agree with TRBD1. This CDR3 is 15 amino acids long. Trimming at V came to 4 bases and at J to 5 bases, leaving 8 bases not matched to a gene. Germline values: CDR1 MDHEN, CDR2 SYDVKM. The CDR3: CASSSQGAQDYGYTF. The CDR3 region has the DNA TGTGCCAGCAGTTCACAGGGGGCGCAGGATTATGGCTACACCTTC.

J is TRBJ2-1 and V is TRBV5-1, with D tentatively TRBD1 (5 bases). Germline CDR1 SGHRS, CDR2 YFSETQ. CDR3 size: 15 residues. Trimming removed 0 bases at V and 0 bases at J, with 7 bases between. CDR3 sequence (DNA): TGCGCCAGCAGCTTGGGGGGCCTCTCCTACAATGAGCAGTTCTTC. It encodes CASSLGGLSYNEQFF.

This clone was seen more than once but under ten times. This sample also contains other DNA sequences that code for the same CDR3. The gene calls are TRBV27 and TRBJ1-5; no clear D gene. Germline CDR1 and CDR2: MNHEY and SMNVEV (reference sequence). Between the trimmed V and J ends, which lost 6 bases and 0 bases, there was a span of 3 bases. CDR3 length: 12 amino acids. Here the CDR3 DNA reads TGTGCCAGCAGAAATAGCAATCAGCCCCAGCATTTT. It encodes CASRNSNQPQHF.

The genes are TRBV4-1 and TRBJ2-3; 13 bases align to TRBD2. The germline gives CDR1 MGHRA, CDR2 YSYEKL. The CDR3 has 16 amino acids. V gave up 4 bases and J gave up 2 bases; unmatched junction bases: 3. The CDR3 DNA sequence: TGCGCCAGCAGCCCAGGACTAGCGGGAGTCACAGATACGCAGTATTTT. This encodes CASSPGLAGVTDTQYF.

This rearrangement joins TRBV5-1 to TRBJ1-1; D is unclear. CDR3 length equals 14 residues. Germline lookup yields CDR1 SGHRS and CDR2 YFSETQ. Trimming pared 0 bases from V and 4 bases from J, leaving 10 bases between. The CDR3 region is CASSLGSESTEAFF. CDR3 in DNA: TGCGCCAGCAGCTTGGGGTCCGAGAGCACTGAAGCTTTCTTT.

The rearrangement links TRBV18 to TRBJ1-5; D unresolved. Germline values: CDR1 KGHSH, CDR2 LQKENI. Trimming took off 4 bases at V and 7 bases at J, with 14 bases between the two ends. This CDR3 has 14 amino acids. For the CDR3, the DNA is TGTGCCAGCTCACAGGCCCAAAGGAGACAGCCCCAGCATTTT. Its translation is CASSQAQRRQPQHF.

The chain employs TRBV4-2 and TRBJ2-2, with 13 bases that match TRBD2. V lost 3 bases, J lost 4 bases, and 8 bases stayed unmatched. This CDR3 has 18 residues. The germline gives CDR1 LGHNA, CDR2 YNFKEQ. The CDR3 bases are TGTGCCAGCAGCCACACGGGACTAGCGGGATTTTTCACCGGGGAGCTGTTTTTT. This codes for CASSHTGLAGFFTGELFF.

The CDR3 reads CASRYGTSGFYEQYF. In DNA, the CDR3 is TGTGCCAGCAGATACGGGACTAGCGGATTCTACGAGCAGTACTTC. The J gene is TRBJ2-7, the V gene TRBV2; TRBD2 agrees at 11 bases. The V gene end was trimmed by 6 bases and the J gene end by 3 bases; junction bases not matched to a gene: 7. The germline V gene has CDR1 SNHLY and CDR2 FYNNEI. The CDR3 has 15 amino acids.

This clone was counted only a few times. CDR3 in amino acids: CASSHANQPQHF. DNA of the CDR3: TGTGCCAGCAGCCACGCTAATCAGCCCCAGCATTTT. V and J are TRBV27 and TRBJ1-5; D gene ambiguous. From germline, CDR1 is MNHEY and CDR2 SMNVEV (reference sequence). CDR3 length: 12 residues. Between the trimmed V and J ends, which lost 6 bases and 4 bases, there was a span of 7 bases.

On this clone: Distinct nucleotide sequences in the sample also encode this CDR3. The chain employs TRBV28 and TRBJ1-1, with D unresolved. The V end was cut by 5 bases, the J end by 3 bases, with 4 bases between. Germline lookup yields CDR1 MDHEN and CDR2 SYDVKM. This CDR3 has 11 amino acids. As DNA, the CDR3 is TGTGCCAGCAGTCGGGACACTGAAGCTTTCTTT. The encoded protein is CASSRDTEAFF.

The chain employs TRBV10-3 and TRBJ1-1, with D uncertain. V gave up 2 bases and J gave up 4 bases, with 11 bases separating them. CDR3 length: 14 residues. The germline CDR1 and CDR2 sequences are ENHRY and SYGVKD. The CDR3 region is CAISESGLGTEAFF. DNA for the CDR3: TGTGCCATCAGTGAGAGCGGGTTGGGCACTGAAGCTTTCTTT.

The chain uses TRBV27 and TRBJ2-6, with D uncertain. The CDR3 has 18 residues. Trimming stripped 2 bases from V and 0 bases from J, with 14 bases between. Germline V gene sequence: CDR1 MNHEY, CDR2 SMNVEV (reference sequence). The CDR3 DNA reads TGTGCCAGCAGTTTAAAAGGCAGCATAAGCTCTGGGGCCAACGTCCTGACTTTC. Its translation: CASSLKGSISSGANVLTF. Looking up the rest from reference TRBV27 and TRBJ2-6 gives the full variable domain: EAQVTQNPRYLITVTGKKLTVTCSQNMNHEYMSWYRQDPGLGLRQIYYSMNVEVTDKGDVPEGYKVSRKEKRNFPLILESPSPNQTSLYFCASSLKGSISSGANVLTFGAGSRLTVL.

The genes are TRBV15 and TRBJ2-6, with D possibly TRBD1 on 7 matching bases. V was shortened by 10 bases and J by 0 bases, with 19 bases between the two germline ends. Looked up from germline, CDR1 is LNHNV and CDR2 is YYDKDF (reference sequence). The CDR3 extends over 17 amino acids. CDR3 DNA sequence: TGTGCCATGGGGGAAAACAGGGGAGGCTCTGGGGCCAACGTCCTGACTTTC. Its translation is CAMGENRGGSGANVLTF.

The CDR3 DNA sequence: TGTGCCTGGGGAAAAGGTGGGTCATGGGAGACCCAGTACTTC. It yields the protein CAWGKGGSWETQYF. The chain uses TRBV30 and TRBJ2-5; D gene uncertain. There are 14 residues in the CDR3. Per the germline V gene, CDR1 is GTSNPN and CDR2 is SVGIG (reference sequence). V lost 5 bases to trimming and J lost 5 bases, with 18 bases between them. The full variable domain, with the rest looked up from reference TRBV30 and TRBJ2-5, is SQTIHQWPATLVQPVGSPLSLECTVEGTSNPNLYWYRQAAGRGLQLLFYSVGIGQISSEVPQNLSASRPQDRQFILSSKKLLLSDSGFYLCAWGKGGSWETQYFGPGTRLLVL.

The chain employs TRBV5-1 and TRBJ2-7, with 11 positions matching TRBD2. Trimming took 0 bases from V and 5 from J; bases not matched to a gene: 10. Germline CDR1 SGHRS, CDR2 YFSETQ. The CDR3 has 17 amino acids. The CDR3 nucleotides are TGCGCCAGCAGCTTGGCCCTAGCGGGAGGCGTGGGGGACGAGCAGTACTTC. It translates to CASSLALAGGVGDEQYF. The full variable domain, its missing parts supplied by reference TRBV5-1 and TRBJ2-7, is KAGVTQTPRYLIKTRGQQVTLSCSPISGHRSVSWYQQTPGQGLQFLFEYFSETQRNKGNFPGRFSGRQFSNSRSEMNVSTLELGDSALYLCASSLALAGGVGDEQYFGPGTRLTVT.

This clone was observed a single time. The chain uses TRBV5-5 and TRBJ2-6; either TRBD1 or TRBD2 may supply D (5 bases each). The V and J ends lost 1 base and 4 bases respectively, with 18 bases between them. CDR1 and CDR2 from the germline V gene are SGHKS and YYEKEE (reference sequence). The CDR3 has 18 amino acids. The DNA for the CDR3 is TGTGCCAGCAGCTTGCGGGGCGGACCCGGCGTCGGGGCCAACGTCCTGACTTTC. It translates to CASSLRGGPGVGANVLTF.

The chain recombines TRBV28 with TRBJ1-5, with D unclear. The CDR3 runs 11 residues. V was trimmed by 8 bases and J by 9 bases, leaving 11 bases between them. Germline CDR1 reads MDHEN; CDR2 reads SYDVKM. Written as DNA, the CDR3 is TGTGCCAGCCGATCCAGAGGGCCCCAGCATTTT. Amino acids: CASRSRGPQHF.

This chain connects TRBV30 to TRBJ2-5; D gene uncertain. This CDR3 comprises 16 residues. Germline values: CDR1 GTSNPN, CDR2 SVGIG (reference sequence). Deletions cut 4 bases from V and 3 bases from J, with 21 bases between. CDR3 region: CAWNLGPRRTKETQYF. The CDR3 DNA sequence: TGTGCCTGGAACTTGGGCCCAAGACGGACCAAAGAGACCCAGTACTTC.

This sequence joins TRBV9 and TRBJ1-4; D uncertain. The ends were cut back, 0 bases at V and 5 bases at J, with 11 bases in the middle. Looked up from germline, CDR1 is SGDLS and CDR2 is YYNGEE. The CDR3 totals 15 residues. This chain's CDR3 is CASSVDQAHNEKLFF. The CDR3 DNA is TGTGCCAGCAGCGTAGATCAGGCCCACAATGAAAAACTGTTTTTT.

The genes are TRBV6-4 and TRBJ2-3; D remains ambiguous. The CDR3 covers 14 residues. CDR1 is MRHNA, CDR2 SNTAGT, per germline. V was cut by 0 bases and J by 5 bases, with 9 bases left in between. The CDR3 is CASSDSRLGDTQYF. The CDR3 bases are TGTGCCAGCAGTGACTCGAGGTTAGGAGATACGCAGTATTTT.

In nucleotides, the CDR3 is TGTGCCAGCAGCGTACGGTTTCGCTCCTACGAGCAGTACTTC. It encodes CASSVRFRSYEQYF. The genes are TRBV9 and TRBJ2-7; D unclear. Trimming took 1 base from V and 0 from J, leaving 8 bases between them. The CDR3 consists of 14 residues. Germline V gives CDR1 SGDLS, CDR2 YYNGEE.

This sequence joins TRBV18 and TRBJ2-1, with D perhaps given as TRBD1 or TRBD2 (6 bases each). Germline V gene sequence: CDR1 KGHSH, CDR2 LQKENI. There are 15 residues in the CDR3. The ends were cut back, 6 bases at V and 10 bases at J, with 22 bases in the middle. CDR3 sequence: CASSPLGGVGGEQFF. Written as DNA, the CDR3 is TGTGCCAGCTCGCCGTTGGGGGGCGTTGGCGGAGAGCAGTTCTTC.

This chain uses TRBV7-3 with TRBJ2-3; D call uncertain. CDR3 length: 13 residues. Per germline, CDR1 SGHTA and CDR2 FQGTGA. Trimming took 0 bases from V and 6 from J, leaving 7 bases between them. In DNA form, the CDR3 reads TGTGCCAGCAGCTTAACTCAGATGGATACGCAGTATTTT. Translated: CASSLTQMDTQYF.